This passage covers 29 T cell receptor beta chains from one sample sequenced in a study of CD8 T cells in ankylosing spondylitis. Findings and caveats of the study: Several highly homologous variants made up a TCR beta motif that seemed to typify ankylosing spondylitis blood.

Their specific antigens are unknown. Each CDR3 protein is one row after TCRdb ran MiXCR on the 5' RACE reads. The sample lists about 800,000 distinct CDR3 sequences, 10% to 15% seen once, with roughly 0.51% in the top ten. Sequenced material: blood, either unsorted or a sorted T cell fraction (not recorded which). These receptors came from a male donor with ankylosing spondylitis.

This clonotype was seen a few times. The rearrangement links TRBV20-1 to TRBJ1-1, with 7 bases lining up with TRBD1. Trimming removed 2 bases from V and 6 bases from J; junction bases left unmatched: 6. Per the germline V gene, CDR1 is DFQATT and CDR2 is SNEGSKA (reference sequence). This CDR3 has 13 residues. The CDR3 sequence: CSARNPGGAEAFF. The CDR3 DNA reads TGCAGTGCTAGAAACCCAGGGGGGGCTGAAGCTTTCTTT.

This chain joins TRBV12-3 or TRBV12-4 and TRBJ2-1; 9 nucleotides align to TRBD2. The V and J ends lost 6 bases and 0 bases, in that order; junction bases with no gene match: 3. The CDR3 runs 15 residues. The CDR3 DNA follows: TGTGCCAGCAGCCGACTAGCGGCCTCCTACAATGAGCAGTTCTTC. Amino acid sequence: CASSRLAASYNEQFF.

At least ten counts were recorded for this clonotype. DNA for the CDR3: TGTGCCAGCAGCTTGAGAGGGTACAATCAGCCCCAGCATTTT. It translates to CASSLRGYNQPQHF. The V and J genes are TRBV7-2 and TRBJ1-5; no firm D call. The length of the CDR3 is 14 residues. Between the trimmed V and J ends, which lost 3 bases and 3 bases, there was a span of 9 bases. Germline CDR1 and CDR2: SGHTA and FQGNSA. Filled out from reference TRBV7-2 and TRBJ1-5, the complete variable domain reads GAGVSQSPSNKVTEKGKDVELRCDPISGHTALYWYRQSLGQGLEFLIYFQGNSAPDKSGLPSDRFSAERTGGSVSTLTIQRTQQEDSAVYLCASSLRGYNQPQHFGDGTRLSIL.

This clonotype was detected only a few times. The rearrangement uses TRBV20-1 and TRBJ1-1; no firm D call. The CDR3 extends over 15 amino acids. V lost 0 bases and J lost 4, with 15 bases in between. Germline loops: CDR1 DFQATT, CDR2 SNEGSKA (reference sequence). The CDR3 protein is CSARDLGRLGTEAFF. CDR3 DNA: TGCAGTGCTAGAGATCTAGGCAGGCTGGGCACTGAAGCTTTCTTT.

This sequence joins TRBV2 and TRBJ2-7; the D is unclear. The CDR3 spans 10 residues. Germline V CDR1 and CDR2: SNHLY, FYNNEI. With 9 bases removed from V and 2 bases from J, the gap between germline ends came to 5 bases. In DNA form, the CDR3 reads TGTGCCAGGGCGCCCTACGAGCAGTACTTC. Amino acids: CARAPYEQYF.

This clonotype has more than one count but fewer than ten. This sequence joins TRBV24-1 and TRBJ2-1, with TRBD2 identical over 7 bases. The CDR3 runs to 14 residues. With 4 bases clipped from V and 14 bases from J, the junction kept 13 bases outside the gene matches. The germline gives CDR1 KGHDR, CDR2 SFDVKD. The CDR3 sequence: CATSERSSGIRKFF. For the CDR3, the DNA is TGTGCCACCAGTGAGAGATCCAGCGGGATTAGGAAGTTCTTC.

To note about this clonotype: The junction and the germline gene differ at one end; a read error may be behind it. V is TRBV20-1 and J is TRBJ1-5; perhaps TRBD1 as D (5 bases). The germline CDR1 and CDR2 sequences are DFQATT and SNEGSKA (reference sequence). The CDR3 is made up of 17 amino acids. CDR3 protein: CCARGTVKTYSNQPQHF. The CDR3 DNA follows: TGCTGTGCTAGAGGGACGGTGAAGACATATAGCAATCAGCCCCAGCATTTT.

This clonotype was detected only a few times. The genes are TRBV5-6 and TRBJ2-5, with D tentatively TRBD1 or TRBD2 (5 bases each). The CDR3 spans 15 residues. Trimming took 4 bases from V and 4 from J, leaving 17 bases between them. Germline CDR1 is SGHDT and CDR2 is YYEEEE. The CDR3 DNA reads as TGTGCCAGCAGCCTGGGGACCCGGAGATCAGAGACCCAGTACTTC. Its protein is CASSLGTRRSETQYF.

J is TRBJ1-2 and V is TRBV5-1; 9 bases line up with TRBD1. V lost 5 bases, J lost 11 bases, and 7 bases stayed unmatched. The CDR3 runs to 12 residues. Germline V gene lookup returns CDR1 SGHRS and CDR2 YFSETQ. CDR3 protein: CASSGQGPSYTF. DNA of the CDR3: TGCGCCAGCAGTGGACAGGGGCCCTCTTACACCTTC. The full variable domain, its missing parts supplied by reference TRBV5-1 and TRBJ1-2, is KAGVTQTPRYLIKTRGQQVTLSCSPISGHRSVSWYQQTPGQGLQFLFEYFSETQRNKGNFPGRFSGRQFSNSRSEMNVSTLELGDSALYLCASSGQGPSYTFGSGTRLTVV.

This clonotype was recorded many times. The J gene is TRBJ2-6, the V gene TRBV29-1; D gene unclear. The CDR3 is 13 amino acids. The germline CDR1 and CDR2 sequences are SQVTM and ANQGSEA. V was cut by 3 bases and J by 1 base, with 4 bases left in between. CDR3 sequence (DNA): TGCAGCGTTGACGATTCTGGGGCCAACGTCCTGACTTTC. Its protein is CSVDDSGANVLTF.

This clonotype was seen only a few times. The genes are TRBV28 and TRBJ2-7; D uncertain. The germline V and J ends were trimmed by 5 bases and 3 bases, with 14 bases remaining between them. This CDR3 is 14 amino acids long. In germline, CDR1 is MDHEN, CDR2 SYDVKM. CDR3 sequence (DNA): TGTGCCAGCAGTCCGGTAGGGCAGGACTACGAGCAGTACTTC. This encodes CASSPVGQDYEQYF.

Many counts were recorded for this clonotype. This chain uses TRBV7-9 with TRBJ1-1; maybe TRBD1 (5 bases). V lost 3 bases and J 0 bases, leaving 14 bases between the germline ends. Germline loops: CDR1 SEHNR, CDR2 FQNEAQ (reference sequence). The CDR3 runs to 16 residues. CDR3 sequence: CASSFRDRGMNTEAFF. As DNA, the CDR3 is TGTGCCAGCAGCTTCCGGGACCGGGGAATGAACACTGAAGCTTTCTTT.

J is TRBJ2-3 and V is TRBV7-2; 10 bases match TRBD2. After removal of 2 bases from V and 6 bases from J, the junction contained 8 bases not matched to a gene. Germline CDR1 SGHTA, CDR2 FQGNSA. CDR3 length: 16 amino acids. The CDR3 here is CASSLPLAGGLDTQYF. The CDR3 nucleotides are TGTGCCAGCAGCTTACCCTTAGCGGGGGGCCTCGATACGCAGTATTTT.

This clonotype was counted only a few times. The chain is built from TRBV20-1 and TRBJ1-2, with TRBD1 as a possible D gene (6 bases). The CDR3 has 10 amino acids. The V gene's germline CDR1 is DFQATT and CDR2 SNEGSKA (reference sequence). V lost 6 bases and J lost 8, with 10 bases in between. The CDR3 protein is CSAGGRGYTF. Written as DNA, the CDR3 is TGCAGTGCAGGGGGTAGAGGCTACACCTTC.

This clonotype was detected a few times. The chain combines TRBV6-5 with TRBJ2-1; 10 positions match TRBD2. J lost 8 bases, V lost 2 bases, and 6 bases had no gene match. Germline assignment: CDR1 MNHEY and CDR2 SVGAGI. The CDR3 covers 15 residues. The CDR3: CASSYVQRGGYEQFF. The CDR3 DNA reads TGTGCCAGCAGTTACGTCCAGCGGGGGGGTTATGAGCAGTTCTTC.

This chain connects TRBV4-2 to TRBJ2-3, with 11 bases lining up with TRBD2. J was trimmed by 4 bases and V by 3 bases; bases with no gene match: 6. The germline V gene has CDR1 LGHNA and CDR2 YNFKEQ. The CDR3 sequence is 16 residues long. The CDR3 sequence: CASSHSLAGESDTQYF. DNA for the CDR3: TGTGCCAGCAGCCACTCACTAGCGGGAGAATCAGATACGCAGTATTTT.

This clonotype was counted ten times or more. V is TRBV12-3 or TRBV12-4 and J is TRBJ1-3; D gene unclear. With 6 bases removed from V and 3 bases from J, the gap between germline ends came to 6 bases. The CDR3 spans 12 residues. The chain's CDR3 is CASSAGGNTIYF. As DNA, the CDR3 is TGTGCCAGCAGCGCCGGTGGAAACACCATATATTTT.

This clonotype was counted only a few times. V and J are TRBV20-1 and TRBJ2-1; TRBD2 agrees at 11 bases. CDR1 is DFQATT and CDR2 is SNEGSKA in the germline V gene (reference sequence). The junction had 19 bases not matched to a gene; V was cut back by 6 bases and J by 0 bases. The length of the CDR3 is 20 residues. CDR3 sequence: CSAYGIGIAGGHLSYNEQFF. The CDR3 nucleotides are TGCAGTGCCTACGGAATCGGGATAGCGGGAGGGCACCTCTCCTACAATGAGCAGTTCTTC.

This clonotype was picked up a small number of times. This rearrangement joins TRBV20-1 to TRBJ2-4; 12 bases fit TRBD2. Germline CDR1 DFQATT, CDR2 SNEGSKA (reference sequence). J lost 8 bases, V lost 4 bases, and 12 bases had no gene match. This CDR3 has 16 residues. CDR3 in amino acids: CSATDYRLAGVYIQYF. The CDR3 bases are TGCAGTGCTACTGATTACAGACTAGCGGGAGTGTACATTCAGTACTTC.

This clonotype was seen only a few times. The chain couples TRBV5-1 to TRBJ1-1; D is ambiguous. CDR1 and CDR2 from the germline V gene are SGHRS and YFSETQ. The CDR3 covers 16 residues. Between the trimmed V and J ends, which lost 2 bases and 2 bases, there was a span of 16 bases. The CDR3 here is CASSFGRRPSNTEAFF. CDR3 DNA sequence: TGCGCCAGCAGCTTCGGGAGGAGACCGAGTAACACTGAAGCTTTCTTT.

The CDR3 nucleotides read TGTGCCAGCAGTTCGACTACCGATAATGAGCAGTTCTTC. It is translated as CASSSTTDNEQFF. The chain joins TRBV12-3 or TRBV12-4 to TRBJ2-1, with D perhaps TRBD2 (5 bases). V was trimmed by 4 bases and J by 7 bases, leaving 11 bases between them. The CDR3 extends over 13 amino acids.

The chain recombines TRBV4-1 with TRBJ2-3, with TRBD2 matching over 8 bases. Germline values: CDR1 MGHRA, CDR2 YSYEKL. The CDR3 sequence is 15 residues long. The V and J ends lost 4 bases and 2 bases, in that order; junction bases with no gene match: 5. CDR3 residues: CASSPSGGDTDTQYF. The CDR3 bases are TGCGCCAGCAGCCCAAGCGGGGGCGACACAGATACGCAGTATTTT.

The V and J genes are TRBV27 and TRBJ2-3; the match to TRBD2 covers 7 bases. Trimming at V came to 6 bases and at J to 3 bases, leaving 6 bases not matched to a gene. Germline CDR1 is MNHEY and CDR2 is SMNVEV (reference sequence). This CDR3 region has 14 residues. Here the CDR3 DNA reads TGTGCCAGCAGCAAAGCGGGACTTACAGATACGCAGTATTTT. Protein sequence: CASSKAGLTDTQYF.

This clonotype has ten or more counts. The chain carries TRBV20-1 and TRBJ2-3; D possibly uses TRBD1 or TRBD2 (5 bases each). The germline V gene encodes CDR1 DFQATT and CDR2 SNEGSKA (reference sequence). V lost 3 bases and J lost 6, with 16 bases in between. The CDR3 covers 14 residues. In DNA form, the CDR3 reads TGCAGTGCTAGGAGGGGTGGCATGGGGGATACGCAGTATTTT. It translates to CSARRGGMGDTQYF.

V usage is TRBV24-1 and J usage is TRBJ2-1; weak D call: TRBD1 (6 bases). The CDR3 spans 15 residues. V lost 3 bases and J lost 5, with 13 bases in between. Germline V gene lookup returns CDR1 KGHDR and CDR2 SFDVKD. This CDR3 is CATSDRGTDHNEQFF. CDR3 sequence (DNA): TGTGCCACCAGTGATAGGGGGACGGACCACAATGAGCAGTTCTTC.

This chain joins TRBV7-2 and TRBJ2-7; perhaps TRBD1 as D (5 bases). Germline V gene lookup returns CDR1 SGHTA and CDR2 FQGNSA. Trimming shortened V by 5 bases and J by 1 base, and 15 bases separated the two germline ends. The CDR3 loop spans 15 amino acids. CDR3: CASSRNPQGSYEQYF. For the CDR3, the DNA is TGTGCCAGCAGCCGGAATCCCCAGGGATCCTACGAGCAGTACTTC.

This sequence joins TRBV27 and TRBJ1-4; D possibly corresponds to TRBD1 (5 bases). V lost 8 bases and J lost 5, with 18 bases in between. This CDR3 has 15 residues. Germline V gene data show CDR1 as MNHEY and CDR2 as SMNVEV (reference sequence). The CDR3, as DNA: TGTGCCAGCCGCGGTTGGGGAGGGGAAAATGAAAAACTGTTTTTT. It is translated as CASRGWGGENEKLFF. Full variable domain (rest looked up from reference TRBV27 and TRBJ1-4): EAQVTQNPRYLITVTGKKLTVTCSQNMNHEYMSWYRQDPGLGLRQIYYSMNVEVTDKGDVPEGYKVSRKEKRNFPLILESPSPNQTSLYFCASRGWGGENEKLFFGSGTQLSVL.

Many counts were recorded for this clonotype. The chain couples TRBV7-2 to TRBJ2-7; D is unclear. Germline V gene lookup returns CDR1 SGHTA and CDR2 FQGNSA. This CDR3 contains 16 residues. V dropped 3 bases and J dropped 2 bases, with 17 bases sitting between them. This chain's CDR3 is CASSFDRALRAYEQYF. The CDR3 nucleotides read TGTGCCAGCAGCTTCGACCGAGCCCTTCGAGCCTACGAGCAGTACTTC.

This clonotype appeared a few times. This chain uses TRBV5-1 with TRBJ2-3; D is ambiguous. This CDR3 is built from 17 residues. V was trimmed by 0 bases and J by 0 bases, leaving 14 bases between them. CDR1 and CDR2 from the germline V gene are SGHRS and YFSETQ. Written as DNA, the CDR3 is TGCGCCAGCAGCTTGGCCGTGAGATATGTAAGCACAGATACGCAGTATTTT. Amino acids: CASSLAVRYVSTDTQYF.